This TCR beta chain was recovered during a study of T-cell memory formation after mild COVID-19. Turning to the study itself: TCR clusters showed largely donor specificity.

Employing constant-segment primers, 5'RACE generated TCR alpha and TCR beta cDNA libraries bearing sample barcodes and UMIs. MiXCR was run by TCRdb on the 5' RACE reads, yielding one entry per CDR3 protein. Of hundreds of thousands of distinct CDR3 sequences listed, approximately 19% are singletons. Germline V gene lookup returns CDR1 DFQATT and CDR2 SNEGSKA (reference sequence). With V trimmed by 6 bases and J by 0 bases, 7 bases remained unmatched. This CDR3 has 15 residues. Study-level points and caveats: Some SARS-CoV-2-responding clones were already detected in memory before infection.

This clonotype has just a few counts. What it binds is unknown. This clonotype was obtained from a man aged 18 to 29 who had mild COVID-19 (a few samples of this study predate the infection). Cell type and time point are not known. Sequences were obtained from PBMCs or a T cell subset sorted from them (not recorded which). The genes are TRBV20-1 and TRBJ2-2; 7 nucleotides agree with TRBD2. CDR3 nucleotides: TGCAGTGCGGCTCGCGGGGGATCGAACACCGGGGAGCTGTTTTTT. Its translation is CSAARGGSNTGELFF.